This T cell receptor beta chain was sequenced for a study of metastatic and nonmetastatic thyroid tumors. Whole-study results and caveats: When malignant thyroid tumors were compared with benign nodules, TCR beta diversity was reportedly significantly higher in the malignant tumors. This held in both blood and tumor samples.

Through MiXCR, TCRdb re-clonotyped the PCR reads. This table has approximately 20,000 clones, 20% to 30% appearing once. This clone showed up just a few times. As yet, its antigen is unknown. CDR1 is MDHEN, CDR2 SYDVKM, per germline. The CDR3 sequence is 13 residues long. V lost 5 bases to trimming and J lost 6 bases, with 10 bases between them. Nobody among the patients had been given any treatment before thyroid surgery. V gene TRBV28 combines with J gene TRBJ2-2, with TRBD2 as a possible D gene (6 bases). The source is a male donor with papillary thyroid cancer or a benign thyroid nodule (not recorded which). Some clones in this sample may be carry-over from other donors' samples. The sample was blood. The CDR3 loop is CASSDRLAGELFF. CDR3 nucleotide sequence: TGTGCCAGCAGTGACCGACTAGCCGGGGAGCTGTTTTTT.